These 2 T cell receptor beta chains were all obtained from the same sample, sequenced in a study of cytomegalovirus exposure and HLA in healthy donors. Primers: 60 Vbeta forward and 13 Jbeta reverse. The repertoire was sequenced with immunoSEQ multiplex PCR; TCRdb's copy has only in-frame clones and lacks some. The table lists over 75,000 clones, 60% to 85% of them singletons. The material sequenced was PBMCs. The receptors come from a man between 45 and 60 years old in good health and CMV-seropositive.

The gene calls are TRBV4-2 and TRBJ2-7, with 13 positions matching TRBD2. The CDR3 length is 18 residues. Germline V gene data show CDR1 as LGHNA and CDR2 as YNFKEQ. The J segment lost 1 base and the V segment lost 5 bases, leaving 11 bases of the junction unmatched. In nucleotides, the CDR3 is TGTGCCAGCAGCGACACTAGCGGGGGGGCCCGGGGGTCCTACGAGCAGTACTTC. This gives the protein CASSDTSGGARGSYEQYF.

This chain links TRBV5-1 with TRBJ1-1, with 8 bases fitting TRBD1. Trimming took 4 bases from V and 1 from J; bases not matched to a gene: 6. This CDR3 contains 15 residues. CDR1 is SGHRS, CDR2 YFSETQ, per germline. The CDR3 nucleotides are TGCGCCAGCAGCCTCCAGGGGGCAGAGAACACTGAAGCTTTCTTT. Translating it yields CASSLQGAENTEAFF.